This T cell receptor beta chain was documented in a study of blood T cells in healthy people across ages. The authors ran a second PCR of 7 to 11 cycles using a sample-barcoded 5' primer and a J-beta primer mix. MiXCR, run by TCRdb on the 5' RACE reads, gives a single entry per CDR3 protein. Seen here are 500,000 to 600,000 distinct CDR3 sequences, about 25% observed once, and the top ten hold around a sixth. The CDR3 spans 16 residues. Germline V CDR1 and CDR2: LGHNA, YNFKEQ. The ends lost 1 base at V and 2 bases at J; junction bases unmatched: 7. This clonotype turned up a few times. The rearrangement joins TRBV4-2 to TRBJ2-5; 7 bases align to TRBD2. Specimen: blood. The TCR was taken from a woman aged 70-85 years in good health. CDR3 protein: CASSQGVGGKQETQYF. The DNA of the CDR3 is TGTGCCAGCAGCCAAGGAGTCGGGGGGAAGCAAGAGACCCAGTACTTC.